This TCR beta chain came from a study of metastatic and nonmetastatic thyroid tumors. Until they underwent thyroid surgery, no patient had received any treatment. With MiXCR, TCRdb called clones anew from the PCR reads. The table records about 92,000 clones, 14% to 15% of them present only once. The TCR originated in a female donor with papillary thyroid cancer or a benign thyroid nodule (not recorded which). Some clones in this sample may be carry-over from other donors' samples. Sequencing input: blood.

The CDR3 spells CASSEAWAKNIQYF. In nucleotides, the CDR3 is TGTGCCAGCAGTGAAGCATGGGCCAAAAACATTCAGTACTTC. V is TRBV6-1 and J is TRBJ2-4; D is unresolved. V shed 0 bases and J shed 1 base, with 4 bases lying between them. Per the germline V gene, CDR1 is MNHNS and CDR2 is SASEGT. The CDR3 consists of 14 residues.